These T cell receptor beta chains were read from a single sample in a study of Ad26.COV2.S vaccination and SARS-CoV-2 variants. Produced via immunoSEQ multiplex PCR; TCRdb's table is partial and in-frame only. The repertoire consists of approximately 410,000 clones, with around nine tenths occurring once and the leading ten covering 3.6%. The input for sequencing was peripheral blood, taken in a trial of Ad26.COV2.S vaccine versus placebo. These receptor sequences come from a person between 18 and 59 years old who received the Ad26.COV2.S COVID-19 vaccine or a placebo. Both conserved end residues are part of each CDR3. The D gene is left open where the match is weak. Clone size is stated in some rows and not others, as once, few, many or a class when expanded.

d_call | j_call | v_call | clone_size | cdr3_nt | cdr3_aa
. | TRBJ2-5 | TRBV19 | . | TGTGCCAGTAGTCCGCGGGGCGAGGAGACCCAGTACTTC | CASSPRGEETQYF
. | TRBJ1-2 | TRBV28 | . | TGTGCCAGCAGTTTCTCGCGGCCAGACTATGGCTACACCTTC | CASSFSRPDYGYTF
. | TRBJ1-4 | TRBV11-2 | . | TGTGCCAGCAGCCAAAGACAGAACCTTAATGAAAAACTGTTTTTT | CASSQRQNLNEKLFF
. | TRBJ2-5 | TRBV3-1/TRBV3-2 | . | TGTGCCAGCAGCCCAATCAAGCGACCGCGGCTAGCGTTCCAAGAGACCCAGTACTTC | CASSPIKRPRLAFQETQYF
. | TRBJ1-1 | TRBV6-1 | . | TGTGCCAGCAGTGAAGGGAGACAGTACGTTAGGACTGAAGCTTTCTTT | CASSEGRQYVRTEAFF
. | TRBJ1-3 | TRBV5-6 | once | TGTGCCAGCAGCTTGGACAGGAACACTGGAAACACCATATATTTT | CASSLDRNTGNTIYF
TRBD2 | TRBJ2-3 | TRBV6-2/TRBV6-3 | . | TGTGCCAGCAGTCAACGGAGGGGACTAGCGGGGGGTCTAGATACGCAGTATTTT | CASSQRRGLAGGLDTQYF
TRBD1 | TRBJ2-6 | TRBV24-1 | . | TGTGCCACCAGTGATCGATTGACAGGGGGTACCTCTGGGGCCAACGTCCTGACTTTC | CATSDRLTGGTSGANVLTF
. | TRBJ1-2 | TRBV13 | . | TGTGCCAGCAGCTTAGGCCTAAGTAACTATGGCTACACCTTC | CASSLGLSNYGYTF
TRBD1 | TRBJ1-3 | TRBV6-6 | few | TGTGCCACCAAAAACCGACAGGGGCCCTCTGGAAACACCATATATTTT | CATKNRQGPSGNTIYF
. | TRBJ2-3 | TRBV9 | . | TGTGCCAGCAGCGTGGTGGGGGCAGTTGGAGATACGCAGTATTTT | CASSVVGAVGDTQYF
TRBD1 | TRBJ2-7 | TRBV7-9 | . | TGTGCCAGCGCCTCCGGGACAGAGATTTACGAGCAGTACTTC | CASASGTEIYEQYF
. | TRBJ1-1 | TRBV7-3 | . | TGTGCCAGCAGCTTTTCGGGACGAAGCGCTGAAGCTTTCTTT | CASSFSGRSAEAFF
TRBD2 | TRBJ2-1 | TRBV4-3 | . | TGCGCCAGCAGCCAAGAACTGCGGGGGGGCTACAATGAGCAGTTCTTC | CASSQELRGGYNEQFF
. | TRBJ1-5 | TRBV7-9 | few | TGTGCCAGCAGCCCACTGGGAGGGGATCAGCCCCAGCATTTT | CASSPLGGDQPQHF
. | TRBJ2-5 | TRBV7-9 | . | TGTGCCAGCAGCCCCTTGGGGGGCTGGGCACCGCAAGAGACCCAGTACTTC | CASSPLGGWAPQETQYF
. | TRBJ1-1 | TRBV19 | . | TGTGCCAGTAGCGGGGGGCTGGGCACTGAAGCTTTCTTT | CASSGGLGTEAFF
. | TRBJ1-1 | TRBV5-6 | . | TGTGCCAGCAGCCCGAACGCAGAAGTGAACACTGAAGCTTTCTTT | CASSPNAEVNTEAFF
. | TRBJ1-1 | TRBV7-2 | . | TGTGCCAGCAGCTTACACATGAACACTGAAGCTTTCTTT | CASSLHMNTEAFF
. | TRBJ2-1 | TRBV29-1 | . | TGCAGCGCTTTGGTGGGGTACAATGAGCAGTTCTTC | CSALVGYNEQFF
TRBD1 | TRBJ1-1 | TRBV5-1 | . | TGCGCCAGCAGTTCGCCCGGACAGGGCAACATGAACACTGAAGCTTTCTTT | CASSSPGQGNMNTEAFF
TRBD2 | TRBJ2-1 | TRBV4-1 | . | TGCGCCAGCTCTAGGACTAGCTCCTACAATGAGCAGTTCTTC | CASSRTSSYNEQFF
. | TRBJ1-1 | TRBV29-1 | . | TGCAGCGTTGAAAGGCAGGTGGGGGTGAACACTGAAGCTTTCTTT | CSVERQVGVNTEAFF
TRBD1 | TRBJ2-1 | TRBV6-6 | . | TGTGCCAGCACCACCGGGACAGGGTCCGGTGAGCAGTTCTTC | CASTTGTGSGEQFF
. | TRBJ1-1 | TRBV27 | . | TGTGCCAGCAGTTTCAGAAGGGACGGAAACACTGAAGCTTTCTTT | CASSFRRDGNTEAFF
. | TRBJ2-7 | TRBV30 | . | TGTGCCTGGAGTGTTAGGGACGAGCAGTACTTC | CAWSVRDEQYF
. | TRBJ1-2 | TRBV6-5 | . | TGTGCCAGCGAACAGGGTCCTGTCGATGGCTACACCTTC | CASEQGPVDGYTF
. | TRBJ2-3 | TRBV29-1 | . | TGCAGCGTTCAAATGGCCGGGGGAGGCACAGATACGCAGTATTTT | CSVQMAGGGTDTQYF
. | TRBJ1-1 | TRBV6-5 | few | TGTGCCAGCCGCCGGGGGAATTTCGGAACTGAAGCTTTCTTT | CASRRGNFGTEAFF
. | TRBJ2-7 | TRBV5-5 | . | TGTGCCAGCAGCTTGGCGGGGGGCCTGAGCTACGAGCAGTACTTC | CASSLAGGLSYEQYF
TRBD1 | TRBJ1-2 | TRBV30 | . | TGTGCCTGGGGGACAGTACGGGGCTATGGCTACACCTTC | CAWGTVRGYGYTF
. | TRBJ1-2 | TRBV15 | few | TGTGCCACCAGCAGAGATTTTGGGGATATCTATGGCTACACCTTC | CATSRDFGDIYGYTF
TRBD1 | TRBJ1-5 | TRBV4-1 | . | TGCGCCAGCAGCCAAGATAGGGGGACAGGGCATCGCAATCAGCCCCAGCATTTT | CASSQDRGTGHRNQPQHF
. | TRBJ1-3 | TRBV9 | . | TGTGCCAGCAGCGTAGACGGCTCTGGAAACACCATATATTTT | CASSVDGSGNTIYF
. | TRBJ1-5 | TRBV7-2 | . | TGTGCCAGCAGCTCATACAATCAGCCCCAGCATTTT | CASSSYNQPQHF
TRBD1 | TRBJ1-1 | TRBV19 | . | TGTGCCAGTAGAATACAGGGGAGCGCTGAAGCTTTCTTT | CASRIQGSAEAFF
TRBD1 | TRBJ1-1 | TRBV5-1 | . | TGCGCCAGCAGCAGACGAGATCAGGGGGAGCCCACTGAAGCTTTCTTT | CASSRRDQGEPTEAFF
TRBD2 | TRBJ2-1 | TRBV4-3 | few | TGCGCCAGCAGCCAAGATGGGACTAGCGGGGGGAATGAGCAGTTCTTC | CASSQDGTSGGNEQFF
TRBD2 | TRBJ2-5 | TRBV6-1 | . | TGTGCCAGCAGTGAGCGGGGGGGCATAGGGACCCAGTACTTC | CASSERGGIGTQYF
. | TRBJ1-1 | TRBV10-1 | . | TGCGCCAGCAGTGACAATACGAGAGCTTTCTTT | CASSDNTRAFF
. | TRBJ2-5 | TRBV11-2 | . | TGTGCCAGCAGTCAGACCGGGACCCAGTACTTC | CASSQTGTQYF